These 29 T cell receptor beta chains came from one sample sequenced in a study of liver allograft versus peripheral blood T cells. Study information: What was compared were the T cell receptor repertoires in transplanted livers and those in the peripheral blood of recipients.

Each CDR3 protein gets one entry after TCRdb re-called the reads with MiXCR. The sample has roughly 8,300 distinct CDR3 sequences, approximately 15% seen once; the top ten hold 2.5% to 3%. Receptors were obtained from a human patient who had a liver transplant. Some T cells may have originated in the graft donor.

This clonotype was detected a few times. The chain employs TRBV12-5 and TRBJ1-1, with D possibly TRBD1 on 5 matching bases. V shed 9 bases and J shed 1 base, with 15 bases lying between them. The germline CDR1 and CDR2 sequences are LGHNT and FRNRAP. The CDR3 has 14 amino acids. CDR3 sequence: CASAERGSNTEAFF. In DNA form, the CDR3 reads TGTGCTAGCGCTGAACGGGGGTCGAACACTGAAGCTTTCTTT.

This clonotype ranks as medium-sized. This chain joins TRBV6-5 and TRBJ1-6; D is perhaps TRBD1 (6 bases). The germline gives CDR1 MNHEY, CDR2 SVGAGI. Deletions cut 6 bases from V and 7 bases from J, with 13 bases between. The CDR3 extends over 14 amino acids. CDR3 amino acids: CASRGQFLNSPLHF. The CDR3 nucleotides read TGTGCCAGCAGAGGACAGTTCCTCAATTCACCCCTCCACTTT.

This clonotype rates as medium-sized. The genes are TRBV28 and TRBJ1-2; TRBD1 might be the D (6 bases). Germline V gives CDR1 MDHEN, CDR2 SYDVKM. This CDR3 has 14 amino acids. V was cut by 3 bases and J by 1 base, with 9 bases left in between. The CDR3 sequence: CASSLGAGNYGYTF. The CDR3 nucleotides are TGTGCCAGCAGTTTGGGGGCGGGTAACTATGGCTACACCTTC.

V is TRBV20-1 and J is TRBJ2-4, with D maybe TRBD1 (5 bases). The CDR3 runs 14 residues. Germline V gene sequence: CDR1 DFQATT, CDR2 SNEGSKA (reference sequence). Trimming took 1 base from V and 6 from J, leaving 13 bases between them. The CDR3 region is CSARVGLGVNIQYF. The DNA of the CDR3 is TGCAGTGCTAGAGTGGGGCTAGGGGTAAACATTCAGTACTTC.

This clonotype is judged medium-sized (0.01 to 0.1%). V usage is TRBV6-2 or TRBV6-3 and J usage is TRBJ1-2; D gene uncertain. The CDR3 is 12 amino acids. The germline V and J ends were trimmed by 10 bases and 4 bases, with 13 bases remaining between them. Looked up from germline, CDR1 is MNHEY and CDR2 is SVGEGT. The CDR3 here is CATTWESYGYTF. The CDR3 DNA sequence: TGTGCCACCACCTGGGAAAGCTATGGCTACACCTTC.

This clonotype was observed a handful of times. CDR3 in amino acids: CSAQTGSYEQYF. CDR3 in DNA: TGCAGTGCACAGACAGGCTCCTACGAGCAGTACTTC. V and J are TRBV20-1 and TRBJ2-7, with D possibly TRBD1 on 6 matching bases. Germline CDR1 and CDR2: DFQATT and SNEGSKA (reference sequence). CDR3 length equals 12 residues. The V end lost 6 bases, the J end lost 0 bases, and 9 bases lay between the germline ends.

Sample share makes this clonotype medium-sized. This chain uses TRBV6-6 with TRBJ1-6, with 8 bases fitting TRBD1. Germline V gene data show CDR1 as MNHNY and CDR2 as SVGAGI (reference sequence). The CDR3 is 14 residues long. After removal of 4 bases from V and 7 bases from J, the junction contained 3 bases not matched to a gene. The CDR3 region has the DNA TGTGCCAGCAGTTTAACAGGGGGGAATTCACCCCTCCACTTT. Its protein is CASSLTGGNSPLHF.

By sample share, this clonotype is medium-sized. The J gene is TRBJ1-1, the V gene TRBV6-6; unclear D gene. With 1 base removed from V and 1 base from J, the gap between germline ends came to 10 bases. CDR1 and CDR2 (germline): MNHNY, SVGAGI (reference sequence). The CDR3 sequence is 15 residues long. This chain's CDR3 is CASSYLQKQNTEAFF. DNA of the CDR3: TGTGCCAGCAGTTACTTACAGAAACAGAACACTGAAGCTTTCTTT.

This clonotype is classed as medium-sized. The genes are TRBV28 and TRBJ1-3; 7 positions match TRBD1. The CDR3 runs 17 residues. Germline CDR1 MDHEN, CDR2 SYDVKM. V was pared by 2 bases and J by 0 bases, with 7 bases of the junction left unmatched. The CDR3 is CASSLMGQLSSGNTIYF. Written as DNA, the CDR3 is TGTGCCAGCAGTTTAATGGGACAGTTGAGCTCTGGAAACACCATATATTTT.

Sample share makes this clonotype medium-sized. The gene calls are TRBV10-3 and TRBJ2-2; weak D call: TRBD1 (5 bases). Germline V gene sequence: CDR1 ENHRY, CDR2 SYGVKD. The CDR3 consists of 18 residues. V was pared by 0 bases and J by 5 bases, with 19 bases between. The CDR3 loop is CAISESAGFGGRTGELFF. The CDR3 coding sequence is TGTGCCATCAGTGAGTCCGCAGGGTTTGGCGGTAGGACCGGGGAGCTGTTTTTT.

The V call is TRBV6-2 or TRBV6-3, the J call TRBJ2-5, with D unresolved. CDR1 is MNHEY and CDR2 is SVGEGT in the germline V gene. Trimming cost V 8 bases and J 13 bases, with 23 bases left between them. This CDR3 spans 13 amino acids. CDR3 protein: CASDTRPDTLGYF. CDR3 DNA: TGTGCCAGCGATACCCGACCGGATACCCTGGGGTACTTC.

This clonotype is deemed medium-sized. The gene calls are TRBV19 and TRBJ2-7; D uncertain. The CDR3 is 14 residues long. Germline CDR1 reads LNHDA; CDR2 reads SQIVND (reference sequence). V lost 7 bases and J lost 0, with 13 bases in between. The CDR3 protein is CASTSTHSSYEQYF. For the CDR3, the DNA is TGTGCCAGTACATCGACTCATAGCTCCTACGAGCAGTACTTC.

V gene TRBV6-5 combines with J gene TRBJ1-3; D gene uncertain. The V gene's germline CDR1 is MNHEY and CDR2 SVGAGI. This CDR3 region has 15 residues. Trimming removed 6 bases at V and 4 bases at J, with 16 bases between. The DNA of the CDR3 is TGTGCCAGCAGACCCGGGCTCCTGGGGGGAAACACCATATATTTT. Protein: CASRPGLLGGNTIYF.

By frequency in the sample, this clonotype is medium-sized. The chain links TRBV27 to TRBJ1-6; no clear D. Germline CDR1 is MNHEY and CDR2 is SMNVEV (reference sequence). The CDR3 is made up of 12 amino acids. V was cut by 3 bases and J by 7 bases, with 4 bases left in between. This CDR3 is CASSFGNSPLHF. The CDR3 bases are TGTGCCAGCAGTTTTGGGAATTCACCCCTCCACTTT.

The chain recombines TRBV30 with TRBJ1-2, with D tentatively TRBD1 (5 bases). The CDR3 totals 15 residues. Germline CDR1 and CDR2: GTSNPN and SVGIG (reference sequence). Trimming removed 1 base from V and 4 bases from J, with 16 bases in between. The CDR3 region is CAWSAVQVSVYGYTF. The DNA for the CDR3 is TGTGCCTGGAGTGCAGTACAGGTTTCGGTCTATGGCTACACCTTC.

This chain joins TRBV5-6 and TRBJ2-1, with D unclear. V shed 1 base and J shed 5 bases, with 4 bases lying between them. CDR1 SGHDT and CDR2 YYEEEE come from the germline V gene. This CDR3 is built from 12 residues. For the CDR3, the DNA is TGTGCCAGCAGCTTGAAGAACAATGAGCAGTTCTTC. Protein product: CASSLKNNEQFF.

This clonotype was seen ten or more times. The chain links TRBV19 to TRBJ1-1; no firm D call. Trimming left V 1 base short and J 4 bases short, with 10 bases between. The CDR3 runs to 14 residues. Germline V CDR1 and CDR2: LNHDA, SQIVND (reference sequence). The CDR3 DNA is TGTGCCAGTAGTATAGTTGGCCCGGGCACTGAAGCTTTCTTT. As protein: CASSIVGPGTEAFF.

The CDR3 coding sequence is TGTGCCAGCAGCTCTAGCGGGAGGACCTCCTACAATGAGCAGTTCTTC. Its translation: CASSSSGRTSYNEQFF. This chain joins TRBV7-9 and TRBJ2-1, with 11 bases identical to TRBD2. Trimming removed 4 bases from V and 0 bases from J; junction bases left unmatched: 2. The germline V gene encodes CDR1 SEHNR and CDR2 FQNEAQ (reference sequence). This CDR3 comprises 16 residues.

The gene calls are TRBV30 and TRBJ1-4, with TRBD1 as a possible D gene (5 bases). The CDR3 runs 13 residues. The germline CDR1 and CDR2 sequences are GTSNPN and SVGIG (reference sequence). V lost 3 bases, J lost 5 bases, and 10 bases lay in between. CDR3 sequence (DNA): TGTGCCTGGAGAAGGGGTTTGAATGAAAAACTGTTTTTT. Translated, it gives CAWRRGLNEKLFF.

By share, this clonotype counts as medium-sized. This sequence joins TRBV5-4 and TRBJ2-2; D may be TRBD2 (5 bases). This CDR3 spans 15 amino acids. Trimming pared 4 bases from V and 4 bases from J, leaving 14 bases between. Per the germline V gene, CDR1 is SGHNT and CDR2 is YYREEE (reference sequence). The CDR3 bases are TGTGCCAGCAGCGGGCTCCCCCGGGGCACCGGGGAGCTGTTTTTT. Residues: CASSGLPRGTGELFF.

This clonotype qualifies as medium-sized. V and J are TRBV30 and TRBJ2-1; 7 positions match TRBD1. Germline CDR1 and CDR2: GTSNPN and SVGIG (reference sequence). V was pared by 4 bases and J by 9 bases, with 3 bases of the junction left unmatched. This CDR3 is 11 amino acids long. This CDR3 reads CAWKGGVEQFF. CDR3 nucleotides: TGTGCCTGGAAAGGGGGCGTTGAGCAGTTCTTC.

As to this clonotype: A read error may explain this, as a much larger clone is one base away. This rearrangement joins TRBV7-9 to TRBJ1-2, with 7 bases identical to TRBD1. The CDR3 sequence is 16 residues long. The V and J ends lost 5 bases and 4 bases, in that order; junction bases with no gene match: 13. From germline, CDR1 is SEHNR and CDR2 FQNEAQ (reference sequence). CDR3 DNA: TGTGCCAGCAGCCAACAAGTCGGGACAGCGATCTATGGCTACACCTTC. It is translated as CASSQQVGTAIYGYTF.

This clonotype is categorized as medium-sized. The chain uses TRBV18 and TRBJ1-5; D uncertain. Germline V CDR1 and CDR2: KGHSH, LQKENI. The CDR3 has 12 amino acids. V was shortened by 0 bases and J by 4 bases, with 1 base between the two germline ends. The CDR3 DNA reads as TGTGCCAGCTCACCACCTAATCAGCCCCAGCATTTT. Protein: CASSPPNQPQHF.

The chain combines TRBV20-1 with TRBJ2-4; D gene unclear. This CDR3 spans 12 amino acids. The germline V gene has CDR1 DFQATT and CDR2 SNEGSKA (reference sequence). V was trimmed by 2 bases and J by 3 bases, leaving 5 bases between them. The chain's CDR3 is CSARTDKNIQYF. CDR3 nucleotide sequence: TGCAGTGCTAGAACAGACAAAAACATTCAGTACTTC.

This clonotype was seen many times. The chain uses TRBV20-1 and TRBJ1-4; D possibly corresponds to TRBD1 (5 bases). Germline CDR1 reads DFQATT; CDR2 reads SNEGSKA (reference sequence). The V gene lost 5 bases and the J gene lost 3 bases, with 10 bases spanning the gap. This CDR3 has 13 amino acids. The CDR3 loop reads CSAPGKPNEKLFF. The CDR3 DNA sequence: TGCAGTGCTCCAGGGAAGCCTAATGAAAAACTGTTTTTT.

In its sample, this clonotype is medium-sized (0.01 to 0.1%). J is TRBJ1-2 and V is TRBV28, with TRBD1 matching 9 bases. The length of the CDR3 is 15 residues. V shed 6 bases, J shed 3 bases, and the junction held 8 bases outside the gene matches. Germline V gene data show CDR1 as MDHEN and CDR2 as SYDVKM. The CDR3 sequence is CASRTTGGVYYGYTF. CDR3 sequence (DNA): TGTGCCAGCAGAACGACAGGGGGAGTATACTATGGCTACACCTTC.

By sample share, this clonotype is medium-sized. The chain is built from TRBV5-6 and TRBJ2-3; TRBD1 agrees at 7 bases. V shed 1 base, J shed 1 base, and the junction held 0 bases outside the gene matches. The CDR3 is made up of 14 amino acids. The V gene's germline CDR1 is SGHDT and CDR2 YYEEEE. CDR3 region: CASSLQGGTDTQYF. Here the CDR3 DNA reads TGTGCCAGCAGCTTGCAGGGGGGCACAGATACGCAGTATTTT.

This clonotype has at least ten counts. V and J are TRBV19 and TRBJ1-5; tentatively, D is TRBD1 (6 bases). CDR1 is LNHDA and CDR2 is SQIVND in the germline V gene (reference sequence). V was trimmed by 1 base and J by 3 bases, leaving 10 bases between them. The CDR3 contains 15 residues. The CDR3 region has the DNA TGTGCCAGTAGTATAGGCGGGACAAACAATCAGCCCCAGCATTTT. This encodes CASSIGGTNNQPQHF.

Regarding this clonotype: A read error may explain this, as a much larger clone is one base away. The chain uses TRBV19 and TRBJ1-1; 8 positions match TRBD1. The CDR3 totals 18 residues. V gave up 0 bases and J gave up 2 bases; unmatched junction bases: 11. Germline V gene sequence: CDR1 LNHDA, CDR2 SQIVND (reference sequence). The CDR3: CASSIDSGSGGINTEAFF. Written as DNA, the CDR3 is TGTGCCAGTAGTATAGATTCTGGGTCAGGGGGCATAAACACTGAAGCTTTCTTT.